What follows are 10 T cell receptor beta chains derived from one specimen sequenced in a study of cytomegalovirus exposure and HLA in healthy donors. Primers: 60 Vbeta forward and 13 Jbeta reverse. Generated by immunoSEQ multiplex PCR, the TCRdb table keeps only in-frame clones and is missing some. The sample records about 50,000 clones, around 80% being singletons. The sequenced sample consisted of PBMCs. The receptors come from a man aged 25 to 40 in good health and CMV-seropositive.

About this clone: The same CDR3 also results from other DNA sequences found in this sample. V and J are TRBV7-2 and TRBJ2-3, with 7 bases fitting TRBD2. CDR3 length equals 15 residues. Losses at the gene ends were 1 base for V and 1 base for J; bases not matched to a gene: 2. CDR1 SGHTA and CDR2 FQGNSA come from the germline V gene. CDR3 in amino acids: CASSLGRGGTDTQYF. DNA for the CDR3: TGTGCCAGCAGCTTAGGACGGGGGGGCACAGATACGCAGTATTTT.

The count of this clone is one. This rearrangement joins TRBV30 to TRBJ2-5; possible D gene TRBD2, 5 bases. The CDR3 loop spans 14 amino acids. Germline CDR1 GTSNPN, CDR2 SVGIG (reference sequence). Deletions cut 0 bases from V and 11 bases from J, with 19 bases between. CDR3 loop: CAWSVPSDKWEQYF. CDR3 bases: TGTGCCTGGAGTGTCCCGAGTGACAAATGGGAGCAGTACTTC.

The chain uses TRBV27 and TRBJ1-2; D remains ambiguous. This CDR3 comprises 12 residues. Trimming stripped 5 bases from V and 1 base from J, with 5 bases between. Germline CDR1 and CDR2: MNHEY and SMNVEV (reference sequence). The CDR3 region is CASSPNNYGYTF. The CDR3 DNA is TGTGCCAGCAGTCCAAATAACTATGGCTACACCTTC.

The genes are TRBV18 and TRBJ1-4, with D uncertain. The V end lost 1 base, the J end lost 0 bases, and 6 bases lay between the germline ends. The CDR3 covers 15 residues. Germline CDR1 is KGHSH and CDR2 is LQKENI. The CDR3 DNA is TGTGCCAGCTCACCACTAACTGCAACTAATGAAAAACTGTTTTTT. It specifies CASSPLTATNEKLFF.

This clone was observed a few times. The gene calls are TRBV6-4 and TRBJ2-3, with 11 bases lining up with TRBD2. This CDR3 spans 16 amino acids. V lost 0 bases to trimming and J lost 1 base; unmatched junction nucleotides: 0. The germline V gene has CDR1 MRHNA and CDR2 SNTAGT. CDR3 protein: CASSDSTSGGTDTQYF. The CDR3 DNA is TGTGCCAGCAGTGACTCGACTAGCGGGGGCACAGATACGCAGTATTTT.

The chain couples TRBV30 to TRBJ1-1; D ambiguous. Deletions cut 7 bases from V and 1 base from J, with 10 bases between. CDR3 size: 12 residues. Germline CDR1 and CDR2: GTSNPN and SVGIG (reference sequence). Written as DNA, the CDR3 is TGTGCCTTTGACAAGCCGAACACTGAAGCTTTCTTT. It yields the protein CAFDKPNTEAFF. Full variable domain (missing parts from reference TRBV30 and TRBJ1-1): SQTIHQWPATLVQPVGSPLSLECTVEGTSNPNLYWYRQAAGRGLQLLFYSVGIGQISSEVPQNLSASRPQDRQFILSSKKLLLSDSGFYLCAFDKPNTEAFFGQGTRLTVV.

The genes are TRBV18 and TRBJ1-1, with TRBD1 as a possible D gene (6 bases). The CDR3 sequence is 17 residues long. V was shortened by 0 bases and J by 3 bases, with 17 bases between the two germline ends. Germline assignment: CDR1 KGHSH and CDR2 LQKENI. The CDR3 nucleotides read TGTGCCAGCTCACCACCCCCGGTGGGGGCGCGGTACACTGAAGCTTTCTTT. Its protein is CASSPPPVGARYTEAFF.

The CDR3 DNA sequence: TGTGCCAGCAGCCGGGACAGCTATAATTCACCCCTCCACTTT. Amino acids: CASSRDSYNSPLHF. V is TRBV7-3 and J is TRBJ1-6, with 7 bases matching TRBD1. Germline V gene lookup returns CDR1 SGHTA and CDR2 FQGTGA. The CDR3 contains 14 residues. The junction had 1 base not matched to a gene; V was cut back by 5 bases and J by 3 bases.

V is TRBV7-8 and J is TRBJ2-3; TRBD2 is a possible D gene (7 bases). Trimming took 3 bases from V and 5 from J, leaving 24 bases between them. The CDR3 is 18 residues long. Germline V gives CDR1 SGHVS, CDR2 FQNEAQ. CDR3 DNA sequence: TGTGCCAGCAGCTTGGGCCCATGGGAGGGGGGTCGAGGAGATACGCAGTATTTT. Encoded protein: CASSLGPWEGGRGDTQYF.

The genes are TRBV5-6 and TRBJ2-3; TRBD1 is a possible D gene (6 bases). This CDR3 is 11 amino acids long. V lost 2 bases to trimming and J lost 13 bases, with 11 bases between them. Per the germline V gene, CDR1 is SGHDT and CDR2 is YYEEEE. The chain's CDR3 is CASSFGTPEYF. In DNA, the CDR3 is TGTGCCAGCAGCTTTGGGACACCGGAGTATTTT.